The clone carrying this T cell receptor (beta chain) was observed at least ten times. The antigen remains undetermined. The data derive from a study of metastatic and nonmetastatic thyroid tumors. The wider study: Malignant and benign thyroid patients had repertoires compared in peripheral blood and tumor or nodule tissue. Findings and limits, study-wide: When malignant thyroid tumors were compared with benign nodules, TCR beta diversity was reportedly significantly higher in the malignant tumors. This held in both blood and tumor samples.

All patients were untreated before thyroid surgery. As handled by the study authors: Between-group CDR3 differences, defined by clinicopathological status, yielded a distant-metastasis classifier for papillary thyroid cancer. TCRdb re-analyzed the PCR reads through MiXCR. TCRdb, rather than the study authors, made the V and J calls. The sample has approximately 30,000 clones; roughly 15% are singletons. Trimming shortened V by 8 bases and J by 4 bases, and 8 bases separated the two germline ends. The CDR3 loop spans 11 amino acids. This chain uses TRBV12-3 or TRBV12-4 with TRBJ2-5; D gene uncertain. The sample consisted of blood. This TCR was recovered from a male donor with papillary thyroid cancer or a benign thyroid nodule (not recorded which). Some clones in this sample may be carry-over from other donors' samples. As DNA, the CDR3 is TGTGCCAGCGGAAAAACAGAGACCCAGTACTTC. Amino acid sequence: CASGKTETQYF.